Listed here is a single T cell receptor (beta chain). The sample originates from a study of OX40 agonist ivuxolimab in advanced cancers. Study-wide context: Enrollees could have had prior anti-PD-1, anti-PD-L1 or anti-CTLA-4 therapy, which more than 30% had received.

Generated by immunoSEQ multiplex PCR, the TCRdb table keeps only in-frame clones and is missing some. Found here are some 70,000 clones, around four fifths of them singletons; the top ten hold about 2.5%. This receptor was obtained from an adult with an advanced solid tumor such as melanoma, head and neck, liver or kidney cancer. Sequenced here: CD4+ or CD8+ T cells sorted from blood, sampled in a trial of the OX40 agonist ivuxolimab.

The CDR3 region is CASSLTGDAGELFF. CDR3 sequence (DNA): TGCGCCAGCAGTCTGACAGGGGATGCCGGGGAGCTGTTTTTT. The rearrangement uses TRBV5-1 and TRBJ2-2, with 8 bases matching TRBD1. This CDR3 is 14 amino acids long. CDR1 is SGHRS, CDR2 YFSETQ, per germline. V trimming: 5 bases; J trimming: 6 bases; junction bases outside the gene matches: 6. The whole variable domain, filled in from reference TRBV5-1 and TRBJ2-2, reads KAGVTQTPRYLIKTRGQQVTLSCSPISGHRSVSWYQQTPGQGLQFLFEYFSETQRNKGNFPGRFSGRQFSNSRSEMNVSTLELGDSALYLCASSLTGDAGELFFGEGSRLTVL.